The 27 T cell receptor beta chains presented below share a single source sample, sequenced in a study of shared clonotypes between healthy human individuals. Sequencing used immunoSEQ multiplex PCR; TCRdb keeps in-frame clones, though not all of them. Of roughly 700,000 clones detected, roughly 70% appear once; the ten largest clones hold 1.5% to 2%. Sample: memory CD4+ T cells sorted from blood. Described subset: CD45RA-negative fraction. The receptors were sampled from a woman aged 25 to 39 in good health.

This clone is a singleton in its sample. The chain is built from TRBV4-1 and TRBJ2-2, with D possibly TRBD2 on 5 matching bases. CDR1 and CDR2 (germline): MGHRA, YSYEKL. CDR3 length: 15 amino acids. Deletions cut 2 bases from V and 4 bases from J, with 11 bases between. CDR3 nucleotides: TGCGCCAGCAGCCAACCTTTTCGGGGCACCGGGGAGCTGTTTTTT. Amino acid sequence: CASSQPFRGTGELFF.

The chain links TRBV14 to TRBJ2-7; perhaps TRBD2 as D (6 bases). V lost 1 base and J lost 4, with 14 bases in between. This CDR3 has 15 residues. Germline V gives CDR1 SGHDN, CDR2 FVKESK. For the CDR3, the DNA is TGTGCCAGCAGCCAAGGTCCCGGACTATCGTACGAGCAGTACTTC. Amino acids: CASSQGPGLSYEQYF.

The CDR3 loop reads CASKGSGANVLTF. In DNA form, the CDR3 reads TGTGCCAGCAAGGGTTCTGGGGCCAACGTCCTGACTTTC. The V gene is TRBV6-4, the J gene TRBJ2-6; D gene uncertain. Per germline, CDR1 MRHNA and CDR2 SNTAGT. V dropped 7 bases and J dropped 1 base, with 5 bases sitting between them. The CDR3 loop spans 13 amino acids.

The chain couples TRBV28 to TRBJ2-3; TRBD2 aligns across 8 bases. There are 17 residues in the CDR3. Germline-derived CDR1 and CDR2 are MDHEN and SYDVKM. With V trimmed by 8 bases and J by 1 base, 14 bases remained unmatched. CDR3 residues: CASSYRPGRGGTDTQYF. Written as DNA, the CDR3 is TGTGCCAGCTCCTACCGACCCGGGAGGGGGGGCACAGATACGCAGTATTTT.

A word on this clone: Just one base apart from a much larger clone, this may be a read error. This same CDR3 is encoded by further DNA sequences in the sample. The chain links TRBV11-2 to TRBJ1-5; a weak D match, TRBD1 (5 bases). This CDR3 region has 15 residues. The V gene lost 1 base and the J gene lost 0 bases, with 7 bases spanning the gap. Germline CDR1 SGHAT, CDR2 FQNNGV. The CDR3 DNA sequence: TGTGCCAGCAGCTTAGTGGGGGGTAGCAATCAGCCCCAGCATTTT. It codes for CASSLVGGSNQPQHF.

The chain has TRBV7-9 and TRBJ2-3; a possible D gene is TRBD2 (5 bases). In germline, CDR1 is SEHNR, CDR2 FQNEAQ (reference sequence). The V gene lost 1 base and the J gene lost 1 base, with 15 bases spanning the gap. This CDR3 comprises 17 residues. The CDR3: CASSLGGLPRGTDTQYF. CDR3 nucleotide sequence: TGTGCCAGCAGCTTAGGGGGTCTTCCGAGGGGCACAGATACGCAGTATTTT.

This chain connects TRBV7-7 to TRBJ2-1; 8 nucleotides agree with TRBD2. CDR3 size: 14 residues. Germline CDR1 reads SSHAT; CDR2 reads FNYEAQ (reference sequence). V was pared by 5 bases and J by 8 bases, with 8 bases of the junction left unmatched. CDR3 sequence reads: CASSPLGRAYEQFF. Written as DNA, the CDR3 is TGTGCCAGCAGCCCTCTCGGGAGGGCCTATGAGCAGTTCTTC.

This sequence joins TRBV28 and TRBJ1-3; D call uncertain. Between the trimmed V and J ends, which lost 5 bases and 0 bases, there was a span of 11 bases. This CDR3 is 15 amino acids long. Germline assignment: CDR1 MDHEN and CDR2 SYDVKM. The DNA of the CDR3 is TGTGCCAGCAGTGAGGGCGGCCGCTCTGGAAACACCATATATTTT. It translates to CASSEGGRSGNTIYF.

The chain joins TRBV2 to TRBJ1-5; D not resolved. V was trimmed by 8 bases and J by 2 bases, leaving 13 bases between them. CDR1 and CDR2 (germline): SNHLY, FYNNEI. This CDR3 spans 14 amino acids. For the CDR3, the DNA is TGTGCCAGCGGAAGTCTCAGCCGCAATCAGCCCCAGCATTTT. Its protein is CASGSLSRNQPQHF.

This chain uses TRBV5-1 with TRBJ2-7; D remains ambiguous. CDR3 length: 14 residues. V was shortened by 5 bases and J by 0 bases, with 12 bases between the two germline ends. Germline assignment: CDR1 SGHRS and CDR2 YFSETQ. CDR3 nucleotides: TGCGCCAGCAGACACGAACCGAGCTCCTACGAGCAGTACTTC. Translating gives CASRHEPSSYEQYF.

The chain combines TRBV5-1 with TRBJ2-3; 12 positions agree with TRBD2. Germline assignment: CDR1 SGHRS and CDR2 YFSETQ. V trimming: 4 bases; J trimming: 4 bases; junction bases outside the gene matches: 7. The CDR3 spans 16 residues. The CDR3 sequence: CASSPRLAGDADTQYF. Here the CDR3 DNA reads TGCGCCAGCAGCCCTAGACTAGCGGGAGACGCAGATACGCAGTATTTT.

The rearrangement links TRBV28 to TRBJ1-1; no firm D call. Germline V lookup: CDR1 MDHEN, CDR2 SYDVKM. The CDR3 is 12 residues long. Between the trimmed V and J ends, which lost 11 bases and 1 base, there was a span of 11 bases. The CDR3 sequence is CASSATNTEAFF. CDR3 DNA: TGTGCCTCCTCAGCAACGAACACTGAAGCTTTCTTT.

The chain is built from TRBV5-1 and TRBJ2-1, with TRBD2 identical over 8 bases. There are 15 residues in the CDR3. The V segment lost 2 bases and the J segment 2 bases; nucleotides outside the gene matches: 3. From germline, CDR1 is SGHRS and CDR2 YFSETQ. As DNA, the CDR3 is TGCGCCAGCAGCTTAGCGGGAGACGCCTACAATGAGCAGTTCTTC. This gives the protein CASSLAGDAYNEQFF.

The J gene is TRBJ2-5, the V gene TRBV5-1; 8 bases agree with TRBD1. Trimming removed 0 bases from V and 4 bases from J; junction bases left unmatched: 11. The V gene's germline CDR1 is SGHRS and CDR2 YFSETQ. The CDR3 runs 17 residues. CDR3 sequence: CASSLAIRTGSAETQYF. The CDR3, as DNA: TGCGCCAGCAGCTTGGCCATAAGGACAGGGTCGGCAGAGACCCAGTACTTC.

The CDR3 here is CASREAGTRRNNEQFF. As DNA, the CDR3 is TGTGCCAGCCGCGAGGCCGGGACTCGGCGGAACAATGAGCAGTTCTTC. J is TRBJ2-1 and V is TRBV27; D is possibly TRBD2 (6 bases). V was shortened by 8 bases and J by 5 bases, with 22 bases between the two germline ends. CDR1 and CDR2 (germline): MNHEY, SMNVEV (reference sequence). This CDR3 is built from 16 residues.

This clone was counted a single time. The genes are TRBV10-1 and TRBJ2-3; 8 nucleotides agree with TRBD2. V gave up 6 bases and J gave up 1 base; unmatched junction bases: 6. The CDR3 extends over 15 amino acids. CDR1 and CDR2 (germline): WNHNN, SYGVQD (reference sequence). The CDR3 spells CASSPVLAGTDTQYF. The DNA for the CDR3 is TGCGCCAGCAGCCCCGTACTAGCGGGCACAGATACGCAGTATTTT.

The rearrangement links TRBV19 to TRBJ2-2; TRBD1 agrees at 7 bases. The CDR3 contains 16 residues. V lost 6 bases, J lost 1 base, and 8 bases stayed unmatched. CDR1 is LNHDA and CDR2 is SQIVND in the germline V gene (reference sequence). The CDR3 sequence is CASSGGQGVNTGELFF. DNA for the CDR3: TGTGCCAGTAGCGGCGGGCAGGGGGTGAACACCGGGGAGCTGTTTTTT. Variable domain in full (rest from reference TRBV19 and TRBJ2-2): DGGITQSPKYLFRKEGQNVTLSCEQNLNHDAMYWYRQDPGQGLRLIYYSQIVNDFQKGDIAEGYSVSREKKESFPLTVTSAQKNPTAFYLCASSGGQGVNTGELFFGEGSRLTVL.

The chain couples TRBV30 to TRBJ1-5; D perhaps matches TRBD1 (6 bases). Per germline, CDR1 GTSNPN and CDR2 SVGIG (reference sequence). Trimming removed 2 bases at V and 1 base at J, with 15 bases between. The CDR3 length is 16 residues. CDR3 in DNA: TGTGCCTGGAGTCCCTTGAGGACAGCCAGCAATCAGCCCCAGCATTTT. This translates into CAWSPLRTASNQPQHF.

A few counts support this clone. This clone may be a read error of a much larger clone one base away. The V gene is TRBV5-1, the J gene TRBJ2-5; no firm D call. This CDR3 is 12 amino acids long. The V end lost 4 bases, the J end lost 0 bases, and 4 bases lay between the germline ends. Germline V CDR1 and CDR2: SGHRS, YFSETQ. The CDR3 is CASSAHQETQYF. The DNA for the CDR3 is TGCGCCAGCAGCGCCCACCAAGAGACCCAGTACTTC.

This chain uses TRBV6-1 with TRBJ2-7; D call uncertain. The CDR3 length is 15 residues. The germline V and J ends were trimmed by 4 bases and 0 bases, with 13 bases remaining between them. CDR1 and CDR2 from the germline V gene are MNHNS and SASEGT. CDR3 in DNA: TGTGCCAGCAGTGTCCAGGTCCGGAGCTCCTACGAGCAGTACTTC. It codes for CASSVQVRSSYEQYF.

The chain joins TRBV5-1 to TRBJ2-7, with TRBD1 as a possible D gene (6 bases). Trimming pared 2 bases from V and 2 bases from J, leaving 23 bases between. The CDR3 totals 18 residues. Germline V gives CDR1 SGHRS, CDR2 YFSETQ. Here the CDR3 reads CASSLSPARTVNPYEQYF. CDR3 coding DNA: TGCGCCAGCAGCTTAAGCCCCGCTCGGACAGTTAATCCCTACGAGCAGTACTTC.

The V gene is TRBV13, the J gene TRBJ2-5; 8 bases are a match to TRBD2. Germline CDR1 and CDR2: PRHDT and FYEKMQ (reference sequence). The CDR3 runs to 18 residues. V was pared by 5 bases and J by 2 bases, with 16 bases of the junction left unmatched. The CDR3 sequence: CASSRRPFSGTEQETQYF. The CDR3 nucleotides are TGTGCCAGCAGCCGCAGACCTTTTAGCGGGACTGAACAAGAGACCCAGTACTTC.

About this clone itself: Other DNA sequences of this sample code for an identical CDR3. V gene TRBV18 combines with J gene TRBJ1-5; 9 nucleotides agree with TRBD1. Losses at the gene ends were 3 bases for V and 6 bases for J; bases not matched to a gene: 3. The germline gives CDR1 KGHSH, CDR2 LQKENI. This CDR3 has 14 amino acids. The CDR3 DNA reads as TGTGCCAGCTCACCGGGACAGGGCGGTCAGCCCCAGCATTTT. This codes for CASSPGQGGQPQHF.

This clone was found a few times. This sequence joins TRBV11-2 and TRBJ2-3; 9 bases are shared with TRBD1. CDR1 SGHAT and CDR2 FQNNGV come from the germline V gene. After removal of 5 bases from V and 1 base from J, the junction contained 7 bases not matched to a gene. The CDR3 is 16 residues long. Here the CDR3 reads CASSTYTGGGTDTQYF. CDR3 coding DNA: TGTGCCAGCAGCACCTACACAGGGGGCGGCACAGATACGCAGTATTTT. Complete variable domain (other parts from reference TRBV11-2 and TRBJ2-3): EAGVAQSPRYKIIEKRQSVAFWCNPISGHATLYWYQQILGQGPKLLIQFQNNGVVDDSQLPKDRFSAERLKGVDSTLKIQPAKLEDSAVYLCASSTYTGGGTDTQYFGPGTRLTVL.

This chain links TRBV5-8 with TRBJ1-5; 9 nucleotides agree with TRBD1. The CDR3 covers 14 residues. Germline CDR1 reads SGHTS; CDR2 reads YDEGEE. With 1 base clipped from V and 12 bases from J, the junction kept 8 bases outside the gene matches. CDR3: CASSLMGQGLIQHF. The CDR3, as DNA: TGTGCCAGCAGCTTGATGGGACAGGGCCTCATCCAGCATTTT. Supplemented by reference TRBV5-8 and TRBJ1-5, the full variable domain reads EAGVTQSPTHLIKTRGQQATLRCSPISGHTSVYWYQQALGLGLQFLLWYDEGEERNRGNFPPRFSGRQFPNYSSELNVNALELEDSALYLCASSLMGQGLIQHFGDGTRLSIL.

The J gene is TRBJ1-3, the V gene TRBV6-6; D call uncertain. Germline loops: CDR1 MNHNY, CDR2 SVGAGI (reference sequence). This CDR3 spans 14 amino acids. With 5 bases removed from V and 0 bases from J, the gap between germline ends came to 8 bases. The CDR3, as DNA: TGTGCCAGCAGTCTACAACCCTCTGGAAACACCATATATTTT. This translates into CASSLQPSGNTIYF.

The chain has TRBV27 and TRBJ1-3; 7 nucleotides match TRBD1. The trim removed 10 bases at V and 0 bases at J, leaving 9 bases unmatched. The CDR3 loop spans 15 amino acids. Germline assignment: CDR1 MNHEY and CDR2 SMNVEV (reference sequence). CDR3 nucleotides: TGTGCCACCTCCCGGACAGGACGCTCTGGAAACACCATATATTTT. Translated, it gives CATSRTGRSGNTIYF.